A selection of T cell receptor beta chains follows, all from one sample in a study of T cells after yellow fever vaccination. TCRdb reanalysed the 5' RACE reads using MiXCR and keeps one entry per CDR3 protein. The sample comprises a few hundred thousand distinct CDR3 sequences, about 5.2% of which are singletons, and about 3.5% rests with the top ten. The source was CD4+ T cells sorted from PBMCs, collected on the day of the yellow fever booster vaccination. These receptors were taken from a man in his late teens or twenties who received the YFV17D yellow fever vaccine. The CDR3 runs from the conserved cysteine through the conserved F or W. The D gene is left open where the match is weak.

TRBJ2-3,NA,TRBV20-1,14,CSASLDRFRDTQYF
TRBJ2-5,NA,TRBV12-3/TRBV12-4,11,CASSPQGTQYF
TRBJ2-7,TRBD1,TRBV2,14,CASRKTGDAYEQYF
TRBJ2-1,TRBD1,TRBV18,15,CASSPVRGQDNEQFF
TRBJ2-7,TRBD2,TRBV7-8,14,CASSPGGRSYEQYF
TRBJ1-1,NA,TRBV9,16,CASSVGPPFGNTEAFF
TRBJ1-2,NA,TRBV28,12,CASSSVSGGYTF
TRBJ2-7,TRBD1,TRBV7-2,15,CASSLVSGQGYEQYF
TRBJ1-4,NA,TRBV25-1,18,CASSGSSGVHIHYEKLFF
TRBJ1-1,TRBD1,TRBV20-1,13,CSATRSGGTEAFF
TRBJ2-2,NA,TRBV7-7,16,CASSSVGGANTGELFF
TRBJ1-2,NA,TRBV10-2,12,CASRRDDYGYTF
TRBJ1-2,NA,TRBV10-3,14,CAISKPQLGGGYTF
TRBJ2-2,NA,TRBV11-2,13,CASSLGAVGELFF
TRBJ1-6,NA,TRBV12-3/TRBV12-4,18,CASSLEQGIGALDSPLHF
TRBJ2-5,TRBD2,TRBV20-1,17,CSANVLTSGALKETQYF
TRBJ2-3,NA,TRBV20-1,14,CSARWGGETDTQYF
TRBJ2-3,NA,TRBV6-6,13,CASSWGFTDTQYF
TRBJ2-7,NA,TRBV6-2/TRBV6-3,14,CASSYEGSSYEQYF
TRBJ2-3,NA,TRBV7-9,17,CASSLAGSSSQPDTQYF
TRBJ1-5,NA,TRBV6-5,14,CASRLQGAGQPQHF
TRBJ2-3,NA,TRBV7-2,13,CASSPPSIDTQYF
TRBJ2-1,TRBD2,TRBV5-1,17,CASSLAGVGGGYNEQFF
TRBJ2-3,TRBD2,TRBV7-6,13,CASSFGTSEAQYF
TRBJ1-5,TRBD1,TRBV19,16,CASSPRQGLSNQPQHF
TRBJ2-7,NA,TRBV10-3,13,CAISTGNGYEQYF
TRBJ2-7,NA,TRBV12-3/TRBV12-4,15,CASSLALRGSHEQYF
TRBJ1-2,NA,TRBV6-5,15,CASSDYQQLLHGYTF
TRBJ2-2,NA,TRBV5-1,15,CASTYDYPNTGELFF
TRBJ2-2,TRBD2,TRBV6-2/TRBV6-3,13,CATRTSWPGELFF
TRBJ1-2,NA,TRBV4-2,16,CASSPVIPGRRYGYTF
TRBJ2-3,TRBD1,TRBV18,13,CASSPQGADTQYF
TRBJ2-5,NA,TRBV6-5,16,CASSYSSPGRAETQYF
TRBJ2-5,TRBD2,TRBV18,15,CASSPPASGSETQYF
TRBJ2-5,NA,TRBV12-3/TRBV12-4,12,CASSEVEETQYF
TRBJ2-2,TRBD1,TRBV30,16,CAWSVLRGRGTGELFF
TRBJ2-5,NA,TRBV7-2,13,CASGIQGEETQYF